This TCR beta chain originates from a study of control samples from healthy donors and cancer patients. Here immunoSEQ multiplex PCR was the method, and the copy in TCRdb shows in-frame clones only, minus some. The sample records around 170,000 clones, approximately 90% being singletons. The V gene's germline CDR1 is SGHNT and CDR2 YYREEE (reference sequence). V shed 4 bases, J shed 8 bases, and the junction held 12 bases outside the gene matches. This CDR3 comprises 15 residues. The sample consisted of blood. This TCR was sampled from a man aged 30-40 years in good health. The V call is TRBV5-4, the J call TRBJ2-1; 7 bases fit TRBD1. DNA of the CDR3: TGTGCCAGCAGCCCGGTCGGGACAGCATCCTATGAGCAGTTCTTC. This translates into CASSPVGTASYEQFF.